This is a list of T cell receptor beta chains from one sample in a study of OX40 agonist ivuxolimab in advanced cancers. Assay: immunoSEQ multiplex PCR; the TCRdb copy retains only in-frame clones and omits some. The sample consists of tens of thousands of clones, roughly 80% of them appearing once. Sequenced material: CD4+ or CD8+ T cells sorted from blood, taken in a trial of the OX40 agonist ivuxolimab. The receptor source for this set is an adult with an advanced solid tumor such as melanoma, head and neck, liver or kidney cancer. CDR3s leave out the opening cysteine and the closing phenylalanine or tryptophan. Clone size is not always given. Where it is, it says once, few, many or a class for expanded clones.

-	TRBV30	TRBJ1-6	AWREQGAGTGPLH
-	TRBV12-1	TRBJ2-3	ASSPSTDTQY
-	TRBV9	TRBJ2-7	ASSVGTSGTPTYEQY
-	TRBV5-1	TRBJ2-7	ASSSASGSSPYEQY
-	TRBV7-9	TRBJ1-4	ASSLAQGANEKLF
-	TRBV28	TRBJ1-1	ASSNHGTGGSTEAF
-	TRBV5-4	TRBJ1-1	ASSQGQGAPMNTEAF
-	TRBV28	TRBJ2-3	ASSYRTDTQY
-	TRBV28	TRBJ1-2	ASSPGQGRGYT
-	TRBV5-1	TRBJ2-3	ASSLAKTGVGDTQY
-	TRBV27	TRBJ1-5	ASSPDRVGNQPQH
-	TRBV7-2	TRBJ2-3	ASSLREGAADTQY
-	TRBV5-6	TRBJ2-7	ASSFENEQY
-	TRBV4-3	TRBJ2-5	ASSQAGGQETQY
-	TRBV15	TRBJ2-1	ATSRDKGEQF
-	TRBV6-4	TRBJ2-1	ASSASLGPTHNEQF
-	TRBV10-3	TRBJ1-5	AISEDSNFNQPQH
-	TRBV29-1	TRBJ2-5	SVRTSGRETQY
once	TRBV27	TRBJ2-1	ATIRGRLSSYNEQF
-	TRBV7-9	TRBJ1-5	ASSLAGTGGWGNQPQH
-	TRBV27	TRBJ2-7	ASSSSGFMGGPTY
-	TRBV7-2	TRBJ2-7	ASSLGTSGRNYEQY
-	TRBV10-3	TRBJ1-2	AISESGGRYGYT
-	TRBV5-1	TRBJ1-1	ASSFQQANTEAF